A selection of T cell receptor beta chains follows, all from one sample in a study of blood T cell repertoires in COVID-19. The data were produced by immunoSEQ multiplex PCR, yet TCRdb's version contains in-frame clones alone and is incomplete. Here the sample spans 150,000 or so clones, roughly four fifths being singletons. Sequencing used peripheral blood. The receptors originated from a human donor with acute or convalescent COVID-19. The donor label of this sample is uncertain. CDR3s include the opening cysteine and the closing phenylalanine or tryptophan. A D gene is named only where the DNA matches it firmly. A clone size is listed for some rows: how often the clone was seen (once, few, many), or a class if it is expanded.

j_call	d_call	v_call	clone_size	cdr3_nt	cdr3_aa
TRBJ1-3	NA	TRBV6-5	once	TGTGCCAGCAGGCCAGAAGAACTAGGAAACACCATATATTTT	CASRPEELGNTIYF
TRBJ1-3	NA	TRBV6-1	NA	TGTGCCAGCAGTGAAGGGACTTTCTCTGGAAACACCATATATTTT	CASSEGTFSGNTIYF
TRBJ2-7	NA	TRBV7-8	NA	TGTGCCAGCAGCCAGCACCCGCCCCTTCTCGCTTTC	CASSQHPPLLAF
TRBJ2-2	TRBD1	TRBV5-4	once	TGTGCCAGCACCGGACGGACAGGGCGGACCGGGGAGCTGTTTTTT	CASTGRTGRTGELFF
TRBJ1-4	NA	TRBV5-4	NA	TGTGCCAGCAGCTTGGGGGGGGAGAATGAAAAACTGTTTTTT	CASSLGGENEKLFF
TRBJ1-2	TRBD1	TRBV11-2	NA	TGTGCCAGCAGCTTAGATCGAACAGGGGTTGGCTATGGCTACACCTTC	CASSLDRTGVGYGYTF
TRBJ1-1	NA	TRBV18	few	TGTGCCAGCTCAGCCCTCGGAGCCGGTCGGACTGAAGCTTTCTTT	CASSALGAGRTEAFF
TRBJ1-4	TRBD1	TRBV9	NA	TGTGCCAGCAGCGTAGATATTGCAGGGGGTGAAAAACTGTTTTTT	CASSVDIAGGEKLFF
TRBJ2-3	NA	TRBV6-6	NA	TGTGCCAGCAGCCAGACCCCGCAACCGGGGAGAGATACGCAGTATTTT	CASSQTPQPGRDTQYF
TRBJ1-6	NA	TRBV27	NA	TGTGCCAGCAGTTTATCAGGGGTCTCATTTAATTCACCCCTCCACTTT	CASSLSGVSFNSPLHF
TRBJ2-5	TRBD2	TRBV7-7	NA	TGTGCCAGCAGCCCCGGGACTACGCAAGAGACCCAGTACTTC	CASSPGTTQETQYF
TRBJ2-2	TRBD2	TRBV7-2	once	TGTGCCAGCAGTGAAGGACTAGCGGGGGGTCAGAACACCGGGGAGCTGTTTTTT	CASSEGLAGGQNTGELFF
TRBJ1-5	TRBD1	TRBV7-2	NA	TGTGCCAGCAGCTCCCGACAGGGAAGCGGTCAGCCCCAGCATTTT	CASSSRQGSGQPQHF
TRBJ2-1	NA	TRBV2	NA	TGTGCCAGGCGAGGGACTTTTAACAATGAGCAGTTCTTC	CARRGTFNNEQFF
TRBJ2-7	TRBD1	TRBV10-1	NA	TGCGCCAGCAGTGAGGGGGACAGGGGACTTTTCGAGCAGTACTTC	CASSEGDRGLFEQYF
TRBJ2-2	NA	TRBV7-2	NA	TGTGCCAGCAGCTTACGCCGGACATATTCGAACACCGGGGAGCTGTTTTTT	CASSLRRTYSNTGELFF
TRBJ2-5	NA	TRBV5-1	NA	TGCGCCAGCCAAGACCTCAGGGAAGCGGAGACCCAGTACTTC	CASQDLREAETQYF
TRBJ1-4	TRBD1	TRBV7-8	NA	TGTGCCAGCAGCCGAGGGACAGCAGGAAATGAAAAACTGTTTTTT	CASSRGTAGNEKLFF
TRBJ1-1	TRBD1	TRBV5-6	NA	TGTGCCAGCAGCCCCGGGACAGGACGGGGCACTGAAGCTTTCTTT	CASSPGTGRGTEAFF
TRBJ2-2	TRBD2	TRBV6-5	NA	TGTGCCAGCAGTTACTGGGGGGGGGTGGCCGGGGAGCTGTTTTTT	CASSYWGGVAGELFF
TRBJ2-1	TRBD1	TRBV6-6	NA	TGTGCCAGTAACCGGGACAGGGAGATTGGGGAGCAGTTCTTC	CASNRDREIGEQFF
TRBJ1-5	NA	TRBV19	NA	TGTGCCAGTAGAATGCAAGGGGAAAGGCCCCAGCATTTT	CASRMQGERPQHF
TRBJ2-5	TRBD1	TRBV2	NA	TGTGCCAGCAGTGGACGGACAGGGGGCGGGGAGACCCAGTACTTC	CASSGRTGGGETQYF
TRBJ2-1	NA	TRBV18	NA	TGTGCCAGCTCACCTATGGGCCTGAACAATGAGCAGTTCTTC	CASSPMGLNNEQFF
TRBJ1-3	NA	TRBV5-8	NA	TGTGCCAGCAGGGGCAGGACTGGAAACACCATATATTTT	CASRGRTGNTIYF
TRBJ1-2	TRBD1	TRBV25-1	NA	TGTGCCAGCAGTGGATCCGGGACAGGAGACAACTATGGCTACACCTTC	CASSGSGTGDNYGYTF
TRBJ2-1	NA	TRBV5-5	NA	TGTGCCAGCAGCTGGGTAGGGGTAAACAATGAGCAGTTCTTC	CASSWVGVNNEQFF
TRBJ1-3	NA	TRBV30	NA	TGTGCCTGGAGTGGCGACTGGAACTCTGGAAACACCATATATTTT	CAWSGDWNSGNTIYF